The sequence of this TCR beta chain was determined in a study of blood T cells in healthy people across ages. Broader study findings: A greater number of naive CD4+ cells and higher diversity distinguished long-lived donors from aged donors. A roughly linear age-dependent decrease characterized TCR beta diversity per million T cells.

V was shortened by 5 bases and J by 12 bases, with 14 bases between the two germline ends. The CDR3 sequence is 12 residues long. Comments on this clonotype: Its antigen is unknown.

The use of a sample-barcoded 5' primer and a J-beta primer mix characterized a second PCR of about 7 to 12 cycles. The authors tagged each cDNA molecule using a template-switch adaptor with 12 random nucleotides. TCRdb reprocessed the 5' RACE reads via MiXCR and lists one record per CDR3 protein. The sample contains hundreds of thousands of distinct CDR3 sequences, roughly three fifths of which appear only once. Sequencing was performed on blood. The TCR was taken from a man aged 40-49 years in good health. The genes are TRBV12-3 or TRBV12-4 and TRBJ2-1; D is undetermined. CDR3 coding DNA: TGTGCCAGCAGTCACCTAGTGCACGGGCAGTTCTTC. It translates to CASSHLVHGQFF.